These T cell receptor beta chains were read from a single sample in a study of CD8+ T cells in alopecia areata. Repertoires were generated with immunoSEQ multiplex PCR, while TCRdb's copy carries only in-frame clones and drops some. The table shows some 45,000 clones, with about nine tenths occurring only once. Sequenced here: CD8+ T cells sorted from blood, sampled at week 24, from a patient treated with tofacitinib. These receptors originate from a human donor with alopecia areata. The CDR3 runs from the conserved cysteine through the conserved F or W. The order of the fields is clone size, V gene, D gene, J gene, CDR3 protein, CDR3 DNA. A D gene is named only where the DNA matches it firmly. For some rows the clone size is stated as once, few or many, or as a class when expanded; others skip it.

-,TRBV7-8,-,TRBJ2-1,CASSLREQFF,TGTGCCAGCAGCTTACGAGAGCAGTTCTTC
-,TRBV30,-,TRBJ2-3,CAWSSTGTSTDTQYF,TGTGCCTGGAGTTCAACCGGGACTAGCACAGATACGCAGTATTTT
-,TRBV7-2,TRBD1,TRBJ2-5,CASSLATGTGTPYF,TGTGCCAGCAGCTTAGCCACCGGGACAGGGACTCCGTACTTC
-,TRBV13,-,TRBJ2-3,CASSLGIDTQYF,TGTGCCAGCAGCTTAGGAATAGATACGCAGTATTTT
-,TRBV29-1,TRBD1,TRBJ2-7,CSVVWLGTGAYEQYF,TGCAGCGTTGTTTGGCTAGGGACAGGAGCCTACGAGCAGTACTTC
once,TRBV29-1,-,TRBJ2-5,CSVGDSGVETQYF,TGCAGCGTTGGGGACTCCGGGGTGGAGACCCAGTACTTC
-,TRBV19,TRBD1,TRBJ2-1,CASSMDRVVYNEQFF,TGTGCCAGTAGTATGGACAGGGTGGTATACAATGAGCAGTTCTTC
-,TRBV28,TRBD2,TRBJ2-5,CASSFRTSGELETQYF,TGTGCCAGCAGTTTCCGGACTAGCGGGGAATTGGAGACCCAGTACTTC
-,TRBV4-1,-,TRBJ2-1,CASSHYVEGNNEQFF,TGCGCCAGCAGCCATTATGTGGAAGGTAACAATGAGCAGTTCTTC
-,TRBV4-1,-,TRBJ2-3,CASSQENRGGDTQYF,TGCGCCAGCAGCCAAGAAAATAGGGGTGGGGATACGCAGTATTTT
-,TRBV6-1,TRBD1,TRBJ2-7,CASSEIGTGPYEQYF,TGTGCCAGCAGTGAAATTGGGACAGGGCCTTACGAGCAGTACTTC
once,TRBV15,TRBD1,TRBJ2-1,CATSTDRAAYNEQFF,TGTGCCACCAGCACCGACAGGGCAGCCTACAATGAGCAGTTCTTC
-,TRBV5-6,-,TRBJ1-4,CASSLGSGNEKLFF,TGTGCCAGCAGCTTGGGGTCCGGGAATGAAAAACTGTTTTTT
-,TRBV29-1,-,TRBJ2-7,CSVEILEPKDSYEQYF,TGCAGCGTTGAGATTCTGGAGCCCAAAGATTCCTACGAGCAGTACTTC
-,TRBV28,-,TRBJ2-7,CASSKGGGEQYF,TGTGCCAGCAGTAAAGGAGGGGGGGAGCAGTACTTC
-,TRBV29-1,-,TRBJ2-3,CSAEHILTDTQYF,TGCAGCGCCGAACACATCCTCACAGATACGCAGTATTTT
-,TRBV10-3,-,TRBJ2-5,CAISESTPETQYF,TGTGCCATCAGTGAGTCAACCCCGGAGACCCAGTACTTC
-,TRBV15,-,TRBJ2-7,CATSRPGGSGNEQYF,TGTGCCACCAGCAGACCCGGGGGTTCCGGGAACGAGCAGTACTTC
-,TRBV6-5,-,TRBJ1-5,CASKESAGRIQPQHF,TGTGCCAGCAAGGAGTCGGCAGGGCGGATTCAGCCCCAGCATTTT
-,TRBV5-6,TRBD1,TRBJ2-7,CASSQDRSYEQYF,TGTGCCAGCAGCCAGGACAGGAGCTACGAGCAGTACTTC
once,TRBV4-3,TRBD1,TRBJ2-2,CASSQAMTGSTGELFF,TGCGCCAGCAGCCAAGCTATGACAGGGAGCACCGGGGAGCTGTTTTTT
-,TRBV19,TRBD2,TRBJ2-1,CASSIGEGLSYNEQFF,TGTGCCAGTAGTATCGGGGAGGGGCTCTCCTACAATGAGCAGTTCTTC
-,TRBV4-3,-,TRBJ2-1,CASSQDIGGDWRTGNEQFF,TGCGCCAGCAGCCAAGATATAGGTGGGGACTGGCGTACGGGGAATGAGCAGTTCTTC
-,TRBV28,-,TRBJ2-5,CASSFEAEETQYF,TGTGCCAGCAGTTTTGAGGCAGAAGAGACCCAGTACTTC
-,TRBV7-9,-,TRBJ2-3,CASSPMRGGTDTQYF,TGTGCCAGCAGCCCTATGAGGGGGGGCACAGATACGCAGTATTTT
-,TRBV28,-,TRBJ1-3,CASSTGPGNTIYF,TGTGCCAGCAGTACAGGGCCCGGAAACACCATATATTTT
-,TRBV5-6,TRBD2,TRBJ2-7,CASSSGGEQYF,TGTGCCAGCAGCTCGGGAGGCGAGCAGTACTTC
-,TRBV9,-,TRBJ2-4,CASSATYLGKGRNIQYF,TGTGCCAGCAGCGCAACCTATCTCGGGAAGGGGAGGAACATTCAGTACTTC
-,TRBV5-6,TRBD2,TRBJ2-2,CASSLAGGLPGELFF,TGTGCCAGCAGTCTAGCGGGGGGGCTCCCCGGGGAGCTGTTTTTT
-,TRBV6-5,-,TRBJ2-7,CASSYGQTWGEQYF,TGTGCCAGCAGTTACGGCCAAACATGGGGCGAGCAGTACTTC
-,TRBV29-1,-,TRBJ1-1,CSVEEPNTEAFF,TGCAGCGTTGAGGAACCGAACACTGAAGCTTTCTTT
few,TRBV27,-,TRBJ2-7,CASSYNQQTYEQYF,TGTGCCAGCAGTTACAACCAGCAAACCTACGAGCAGTACTTC
-,TRBV7-9,-,TRBJ2-7,CASSLVGNEQYF,TGTGCCAGCAGCTTAGTAGGGAACGAGCAGTACTTC
-,TRBV29-1,-,TRBJ2-4,CSVDGLAGEAAKNIQYF,TGCAGCGTTGACGGCTTAGCAGGGGAAGCAGCCAAAAACATTCAGTACTTC
-,TRBV27,TRBD2,TRBJ2-3,CASSLWASGATDTQYF,TGTGCCAGCAGTTTATGGGCTAGCGGGGCCACAGATACGCAGTATTTT
-,TRBV30,TRBD1,TRBJ2-7,CAWSSRTGRLSYEQYF,TGTGCCTGGAGTTCGAGGACAGGGCGGTTGTCCTACGAGCAGTACTTC
-,TRBV2,TRBD1,TRBJ2-5,CASSLSGRGTGKGETQYF,TGTGCCAGCAGTTTATCGGGCAGGGGGACAGGGAAGGGAGAGACCCAGTACTTC
-,TRBV7-9,-,TRBJ1-5,CASSLVDSNQPQHF,TGTGCCAGCAGCTTAGTTGATAGCAATCAGCCCCAGCATTTT
-,TRBV10-3,TRBD1,TRBJ2-5,CAISGPRDRGGETQYF,TGTGCCATCAGTGGGCCCAGGGACAGGGGTGGAGAGACCCAGTACTTC
-,TRBV19,-,TRBJ2-1,CASSIPQGLFF,TGTGCCAGTAGTATACCGCAGGGATTATTCTTC
-,TRBV27,TRBD2,TRBJ2-1,CASSLIGSGGLDNEQFF,TGTGCCAGCAGTTTAATAGGTAGCGGGGGTCTCGACAATGAGCAGTTCTTC
-,TRBV7-9,TRBD1,TRBJ1-1,CASSLSGQGIAEAFF,TGTGCCAGCAGCTTATCGGGACAGGGGATCGCGGAAGCTTTCTTT
-,TRBV11-3,-,TRBJ2-2,CASSLGDTGELFF,TGTGCCAGCAGCCTGGGGGACACCGGGGAGCTGTTTTTT
-,TRBV4-1,TRBD2,TRBJ2-5,CASSQDPSGAPQETQYF,TGCGCCAGCAGCCAAGATCCTAGCGGGGCCCCCCAAGAGACCCAGTACTTC
-,TRBV6-1,-,TRBJ2-7,CASSETGRSSYEQYF,TGTGCCAGCAGTGAGACGGGGCGAAGCTCCTACGAGCAGTACTTC
-,TRBV29-1,-,TRBJ2-5,CSVETGTAQETQYF,TGCAGCGTTGAAACGGGGACGGCACAAGAGACCCAGTACTTC
-,TRBV7-2,-,TRBJ2-6,CASSYGPLTFGANVLTF,TGTGCCAGCAGCTACGGACCCCTGACGTTTGGGGCCAACGTCCTGACTTTC
-,TRBV7-9,-,TRBJ2-2,CASSLGLLTGELFF,TGTGCCAGCAGCTTAGGACTTCTCACCGGGGAGCTGTTTTTT
-,TRBV28,-,TRBJ1-3,CASRTVLGVAPGNTIYF,TGTGCCAGCAGAACCGTGTTGGGTGTGGCCCCAGGAAACACCATATATTTT
-,TRBV29-1,-,TRBJ2-5,CSVEVEWKETQYF,TGCAGCGTTGAAGTGGAGTGGAAAGAGACCCAGTACTTC
-,TRBV27,-,TRBJ2-7,CASSYPPSGEQYF,TGTGCCAGCAGTTACCCGCCTTCAGGGGAGCAGTACTTC
-,TRBV6-1,-,TRBJ2-7,CASRNRDLGPEQYF,TGTGCCAGCAGAAACCGGGACCTAGGACCCGAGCAGTACTTC
-,TRBV7-9,TRBD2,TRBJ2-5,CASSLTTAGEETQYF,TGTGCCAGCAGCTTAACGACAGCGGGGGAAGAGACCCAGTACTTC
-,TRBV29-1,TRBD1,TRBJ1-1,CSVADRGISELPMNTEAFF,TGCAGCGTTGCAGACAGGGGAATTTCCGAGTTACCGATGAACACTGAAGCTTTCTTT
-,TRBV28,-,TRBJ2-2,CASSFRGAGELFF,TGTGCCAGCAGTTTTAGGGGAGCCGGGGAGCTGTTTTTT
-,TRBV4-1,-,TRBJ1-3,CASSRLTPHSGNTIYF,TGCGCCAGCAGCCGCCTAACTCCCCACTCTGGAAACACCATATATTTT
-,TRBV7-9,TRBD1,TRBJ2-5,CASSQRIGQGKETQYF,TGTGCCAGCAGCCAACGCATCGGACAGGGGAAAGAGACCCAGTACTTC
-,TRBV4-3,-,TRBJ2-5,CASSQVAGEQETQYF,TGCGCCAGCAGCCAAGTCGCAGGGGAGCAAGAGACCCAGTACTTC
-,TRBV27,TRBD1,TRBJ2-3,CASSRNRGFTDTQYF,TGTGCCAGCAGCCGGAACAGGGGCTTCACAGATACGCAGTATTTT
-,TRBV28,-,TRBJ2-7,CASSLIPYEQYF,TGTGCCAGCAGTTTAATACCCTACGAGCAGTACTTC